The rows below give T cell receptor beta chains drawn from one sample of a study of molecular identifiers for immune sequencing clone quantification. TCRdb re-derived calls from the PCR reads in MiXCR, one entry per CDR3 protein. This table has 460,000 or so distinct CDR3 sequences, under 30% appearing once. Source material: naive CD8+ T cells from blood, with Jurkat cell RNA spiked in. The receptors were gathered from a human donor in good health. Some libraries in this study had Jurkat cell RNA spiked in. Both conserved end residues are trimmed from each CDR3.

v_gene: TRBV12-3/TRBV12-4; j_gene: TRBJ2-5; CDR3aa: ASSSLGNAGVETQY
v_gene: TRBV2; j_gene: TRBJ2-7; CDR3aa: ASMSGPSYEQY
v_gene: TRBV5-1; j_gene: TRBJ2-5; CDR3aa: ASSLAGTSGGLETQY
v_gene: TRBV6-2/TRBV6-3; j_gene: TRBJ2-2; CDR3aa: ASSYPPSGRTGELF
v_gene: TRBV25-1; j_gene: TRBJ1-1; CDR3aa: ASSDAAGAEAF
v_gene: TRBV4-1; j_gene: TRBJ2-5; CDR3aa: ASTPLLAGQETQY
v_gene: TRBV3-1; j_gene: TRBJ2-3; CDR3aa: ASSPQGGGAADTQY
v_gene: TRBV7-3; j_gene: TRBJ2-1; CDR3aa: ASSPGQTLYNEQF
v_gene: TRBV18; j_gene: TRBJ2-5; CDR3aa: ASSPGPGPQETQY
v_gene: TRBV12-3/TRBV12-4; j_gene: TRBJ1-1; CDR3aa: AGSLGQGSPEAF
v_gene: TRBV30; j_gene: TRBJ2-1; CDR3aa: AWSRVLANNEQF
v_gene: TRBV4-1; j_gene: TRBJ2-3; CDR3aa: ASSPPPGHTDTQY
v_gene: TRBV5-6; j_gene: TRBJ1-1; CDR3aa: ASRQGQGYPEAF
v_gene: TRBV7-2; j_gene: TRBJ2-1; CDR3aa: ASSFFTYNEQF
v_gene: TRBV14; j_gene: TRBJ2-7; CDR3aa: ASSQEDSYEQY
v_gene: TRBV6-5; j_gene: TRBJ1-2; CDR3aa: ASSPFGTEYGYT
v_gene: TRBV7-2; j_gene: TRBJ2-7; CDR3aa: ASSLAFTGFVLYEQY
v_gene: TRBV27; j_gene: TRBJ2-6; CDR3aa: ASSLSGAGANVLT
v_gene: TRBV7-9; j_gene: TRBJ2-3; CDR3aa: ASSSDRGLADTQY
v_gene: TRBV10-1; j_gene: TRBJ2-7; CDR3aa: ASSARLAGNYEQY
v_gene: TRBV2; j_gene: TRBJ2-3; CDR3aa: ASRGTGGTDTQY
v_gene: TRBV4-3; j_gene: TRBJ2-7; CDR3aa: ASSPGLAASYEQY
v_gene: TRBV27; j_gene: TRBJ1-2; CDR3aa: ASRSGGGYGYT
v_gene: TRBV19; j_gene: TRBJ2-7; CDR3aa: ASSIAPTYEQY
v_gene: TRBV5-1; j_gene: TRBJ2-7; CDR3aa: ASSSGTLYEQY
v_gene: TRBV10-2; j_gene: TRBJ2-3; CDR3aa: ASRGPVSRVTSTDTQY
v_gene: TRBV9; j_gene: TRBJ1-5; CDR3aa: ASSVGQSYQPQH
v_gene: TRBV5-6; j_gene: TRBJ1-1; CDR3aa: ASSLVRAARYEAF
v_gene: TRBV12-3/TRBV12-4; j_gene: TRBJ2-3; CDR3aa: ASTVGSSSTDTQY
v_gene: TRBV6-2/TRBV6-3; j_gene: TRBJ2-2; CDR3aa: ASSYPEQGGLEELF
v_gene: TRBV4-3; j_gene: TRBJ2-7; CDR3aa: ASSQDQRGGYEQY
v_gene: TRBV30; j_gene: TRBJ2-7; CDR3aa: AWSQGGYEQY
v_gene: TRBV28; j_gene: TRBJ1-1; CDR3aa: ASRVRGRGEGITEAF
v_gene: TRBV5-4; j_gene: TRBJ2-2; CDR3aa: ASSLPPGTSLTGELF
v_gene: TRBV6-6; j_gene: TRBJ2-7; CDR3aa: ASSYSHTPGPSEQY
v_gene: TRBV11-2; j_gene: TRBJ1-5; CDR3aa: ASSLDLGSQPQH
v_gene: TRBV28; j_gene: TRBJ2-7; CDR3aa: ASSLRRRNLSEQY
v_gene: TRBV27; j_gene: TRBJ2-3; CDR3aa: ASSPETSGIGDTQY
v_gene: TRBV19; j_gene: TRBJ1-2; CDR3aa: ASSIYQGDGYT
v_gene: TRBV3-1; j_gene: TRBJ1-2; CDR3aa: ASSQEGGELAGYT
v_gene: TRBV25-1; j_gene: TRBJ2-5; CDR3aa: ASSFRDSRETQY
v_gene: TRBV19; j_gene: TRBJ2-7; CDR3aa: ATTAAIGAYEQY
v_gene: TRBV4-2; j_gene: TRBJ2-5; CDR3aa: ASSQAGTSGRAGETQY
v_gene: TRBV5-1; j_gene: TRBJ1-1; CDR3aa: ASSLVSGSEAF
v_gene: TRBV2; j_gene: TRBJ2-7; CDR3aa: ASSELAGSAYEQY
v_gene: TRBV4-1; j_gene: TRBJ1-1; CDR3aa: ASSQETELNTEAF
v_gene: TRBV12-3/TRBV12-4; j_gene: TRBJ2-2; CDR3aa: ASSLEGTDTGELF
v_gene: TRBV2; j_gene: TRBJ2-5; CDR3aa: ASIPQGLEETQY
v_gene: TRBV25-1; j_gene: TRBJ2-5; CDR3aa: ASSEYGFQETQY
v_gene: TRBV27; j_gene: TRBJ2-7; CDR3aa: ASSKIGISYEQY
v_gene: TRBV4-1; j_gene: TRBJ2-5; CDR3aa: ASSQSNIGGETQY
v_gene: TRBV15; j_gene: TRBJ1-5; CDR3aa: ATSSNREWDDQPQH
v_gene: TRBV6-5; j_gene: TRBJ2-1; CDR3aa: ASSFHPGYTGSGEQF
v_gene: TRBV7-9; j_gene: TRBJ2-2; CDR3aa: ASSPPLGTVNTGELF
v_gene: TRBV5-1; j_gene: TRBJ2-5; CDR3aa: ASSLVGQGAAKETQY
v_gene: TRBV10-3; j_gene: TRBJ2-5; CDR3aa: TINGPEGPQS
v_gene: TRBV7-6; j_gene: TRBJ2-5; CDR3aa: ASSFETGGETQY
v_gene: TRBV4-3; j_gene: TRBJ2-7; CDR3aa: ASSQAPTDYSYEQY
v_gene: TRBV27; j_gene: TRBJ2-2; CDR3aa: ASSLGLENTGELF
v_gene: TRBV4-1; j_gene: TRBJ1-5; CDR3aa: ASSQESRSGDQPQH